These 8 T cell receptor beta chains originate from one sample sequenced in a study of regulatory T cells in long-lasting Graves disease. Assembly of TCR beta libraries relied on iRepertoire HTBI primers together with Arm-PCR of CDR3 regions. TCRdb redid the calling of the multiplex PCR reads with MiXCR, one entry per CDR3 protein. The sample shows 540,000 or so distinct CDR3 sequences, roughly 13% of them seen only once. Time point meaning: newly diagnosed GD, antithyroid drugs for less than 3 months. Scientists built the TCR library using RNA that was extracted from PBMCs. The data also belong to a second study, concerning T cells in Graves' hyperthyroidism and ophthalmopathy.

This specimen was peripheral blood mononuclear cells (PBMCs), taken at new diagnosis, from a patient treated with antithyroid drugs. The receptors shown here come from a man aged 25 to 45 with Graves disease.

The J gene is TRBJ1-2, the V gene TRBV7-9, with 7 positions matching TRBD1. Losses at the gene ends were 3 bases for V and 6 bases for J; bases not matched to a gene: 7. The germline V gene encodes CDR1 SEHNR and CDR2 FQNEAQ (reference sequence). This CDR3 has 14 amino acids. The CDR3 region is CASSFFQGGHGYTF. The DNA of the CDR3 is TGTGCCAGCAGCTTTTTTCAGGGGGGACATGGCTACACCTTC.

J is TRBJ2-3 and V is TRBV15; 7 nucleotides align to TRBD1. The CDR3 is 15 residues long. V lost 2 bases and J lost 2; bases outside the gene matches: 4. Germline V CDR1 and CDR2: LNHNV, YYDKDF (reference sequence). CDR3 DNA: TGTGCCACCAGCAGAACAGGGGCGGTCACAGATACGCAGTATTTT. It is translated as CATSRTGAVTDTQYF.

The sample holds many counts of this clonotype. The junction shows a germline mismatch at one end, possibly a read error. CDR3 protein: CASSLMNTEAFF. CDR3 nucleotides: TGCGCCAGCAGCTTAATGAACACTGAAGCTTTCTTT. The chain carries TRBV28 and TRBJ1-1; D is ambiguous. From germline, CDR1 is MDHEN and CDR2 SYDVKM. The CDR3 is 12 amino acids.

The chain employs TRBV5-1 and TRBJ2-5; either TRBD1 or TRBD2 may fit D (5 bases each). The germline V and J ends were trimmed by 2 bases and 4 bases, with 9 bases remaining between them. CDR3 length: 13 amino acids. Per germline, CDR1 SGHRS and CDR2 YFSETQ. The CDR3 DNA is TGCGCCAGCAGCTTTTCAGGGACAGAGACCCAGTACTTC. Translation: CASSFSGTETQYF.

Many counts were recorded for this clonotype. V and J are TRBV12-3 or TRBV12-4 and TRBJ2-1; D may match TRBD1 or TRBD2 (6 bases each). The V end was cut by 4 bases, the J end by 8 bases, with 24 bases between. The CDR3 is made up of 17 amino acids. CDR3 sequence: CASSSPPGGGSGDEQFF. CDR3 bases: TGTGCCAGCAGTTCTCCCCCCGGGGGCGGATCTGGGGATGAGCAGTTCTTC.

This clonotype was seen repeatedly, ten times or more. This chain links TRBV3-1 with TRBJ2-1; TRBD1 aligns across 7 bases. The V gene's germline CDR1 is LGHDT and CDR2 YNNKEL (reference sequence). Unmatched junction bases numbered 18, after V lost 11 bases and J lost 8 bases. The CDR3 runs 15 residues. The CDR3, as DNA: TGTGCCCCTCCCGGGGTGGACAGGTTCATCCATGAGCAGTTCTTC. This gives the protein CAPPGVDRFIHEQFF.

This clonotype appeared a few times. The CDR3, as DNA: TGCAGTGCAGGACTAGCGGGAGGCCCTTTTTACGAGCAGTACTTC. The encoded protein is CSAGLAGGPFYEQYF. This rearrangement joins TRBV20-1 to TRBJ2-7, with TRBD2 identical over 14 bases. The ends lost 6 bases at V and 4 bases at J; junction bases unmatched: 8. There are 15 residues in the CDR3. Germline V lookup: CDR1 DFQATT, CDR2 SNEGSKA (reference sequence).

This clonotype has ten or more counts. The J gene is TRBJ2-7, the V gene TRBV6-1; TRBD2 matches at 11 bases. V dropped 5 bases and J dropped 5; count of bases not matched to a gene: 8. This CDR3 region has 15 residues. Germline CDR1 is MNHNS and CDR2 is SASEGT. CDR3 nucleotides: TGTGCCAGCAGTACCGGGACTAGCGGTCTCGACGAGCAGTACTTC. Its protein is CASSTGTSGLDEQYF.